This TCR beta chain was obtained from a study of tumor and adjacent non-tumor tissue in lung cancer. Study-wide context: Stage I to III disease affected roughly ten men and a handful of women aged roughly 31 to 76. Study-wide results and limits: TCR diversity was significantly greater in tumor than normal lung tissue.

RNA was extracted from bulk tissue without any cell sorting. Between August and November 2014, newly diagnosed, chemotherapy-naive lung cancer patients underwent thoracic surgery in China. The CDR3 totals 15 residues. Germline V gene data show CDR1 as MNHEY and CDR2 as SVGAGI. TCRbeta libraries were built with three rounds of nested PCR, modified from ARM-PCR. TCRdb reprocessed the multiplex PCR reads via MiXCR and lists one record per CDR3 protein. The sample holds fewer than 120,000 distinct CDR3 sequences, over 70% seen once. This clonotype has only one observation. The antigen is undetermined. One junction end does not reproduce the germline sequence, and a read error may be involved.

Source material: lung tumor tissue. The chain uses TRBV6-5 and TRBJ1-1, with 9 bases lining up with TRBD1. This receptor was obtained from a man aged 65 to 79 with non-small cell lung cancer. CDR3 DNA sequence: TGCGCCAGTAGGACCGGGACAGGGTTGGTCACTGAAGCTTACTTT. It translates to CASRTGTGLVTEAYF.